The 20 T cell receptor beta chains below were found in one sample sequenced in a study of beta chain features in type 1 diabetes. The antigens these receptors bind are not known. Study results and limitations: Moderate yet significant TCRB CDR3 shortening was seen in Type 1 diabetes patients in all four CD4+ subsets.

The whole isolated RNA underwent reverse transcription, so sequencing captured expressed TCRB transcripts. TCRdb's table, derived via immunoSEQ multiplex PCR, lists solely in-frame clones and lacks some. The table records 95,000 to 150,000 clones, 16% of them present only once. Sequencing used central memory CD4+ T cells from blood. The source of these receptors is a young man with type 1 diabetes.

The V gene is TRBV4-2, the J gene TRBJ1-1, with a weak D call TRBD1 (5 bases). Germline CDR1 LGHNA, CDR2 YNFKEQ. This CDR3 has 16 residues. V dropped 1 base and J dropped 1 base, with 13 bases sitting between them. CDR3 residues: CASSQGQGVSNTEAFF. The CDR3 DNA follows: TGTGCCAGCAGCCAAGGGCAGGGCGTCTCGAACACTGAAGCTTTCTTT.

This chain joins TRBV10-3 and TRBJ1-3, with 9 bases matching TRBD1. V shed 4 bases, J shed 0 bases, and the junction held 1 base outside the gene matches. This CDR3 is built from 15 residues. Germline V gene data show CDR1 as ENHRY and CDR2 as SYGVKD. The CDR3 is CAISGTGDSGNTIYF. CDR3 sequence (DNA): TGTGCCATCAGTGGGACAGGGGACTCTGGAAACACCATATATTTT.

The chain recombines TRBV19 with TRBJ1-6; no clear D gene. Between the trimmed V and J ends, which lost 1 base and 10 bases, there was a span of 14 bases. The CDR3 consists of 15 residues. Germline V lookup: CDR1 LNHDA, CDR2 SQIVND (reference sequence). The CDR3 DNA sequence: TGTGCCAGTAGTATAGGCGGATCAGCGAGATCACCCCTCCACTTT. This translates into CASSIGGSARSPLHF.

The chain recombines TRBV5-1 with TRBJ2-3; 13 bases line up with TRBD2. V shed 4 bases and J 1 base; nucleotides not matched to a gene: 3. Germline lookup yields CDR1 SGHRS and CDR2 YFSETQ. The CDR3 has 16 amino acids. CDR3: CASSTGTSGGTDTQYF. DNA for the CDR3: TGCGCCAGCAGCACAGGGACTAGCGGGGGCACAGATACGCAGTATTTT. The full variable domain, rest sourced from reference TRBV5-1 and TRBJ2-3, is KAGVTQTPRYLIKTRGQQVTLSCSPISGHRSVSWYQQTPGQGLQFLFEYFSETQRNKGNFPGRFSGRQFSNSRSEMNVSTLELGDSALYLCASSTGTSGGTDTQYFGPGTRLTVL.

The gene calls are TRBV9 and TRBJ2-6; D perhaps matches TRBD1 (5 bases). Germline-derived CDR1 and CDR2 are SGDLS and YYNGEE. Trimming took off 5 bases at V and 1 base at J, with 10 bases between the two ends. The CDR3 runs to 15 residues. In DNA, the CDR3 is TGTGCCAGCAGATATCAGGGTTCTGGGGCCAACGTCCTGACTTTC. As protein: CASRYQGSGANVLTF.

V and J are TRBV9 and TRBJ1-1; no clear D. The germline V gene encodes CDR1 SGDLS and CDR2 YYNGEE. The CDR3 is 14 residues long. Trimming removed 4 bases from V and 1 base from J, with 11 bases in between. CDR3 sequence: CASSPQLGNTEAFF. CDR3 bases: TGTGCCAGCAGCCCACAGTTGGGGAACACTGAAGCTTTCTTT. Using reference TRBV9 and TRBJ1-1 for the parts outside the CDR3, the full variable domain is DSGVTQTPKHLITATGQRVTLRCSPRSGDLSVYWYQQSLDQGLQFLIQYYNGEERAKGNILERFSAQQFPDLHSELNLSSLELGDSALYFCASSPQLGNTEAFFGQGTRLTVV.

The CDR3 nucleotides read TGTGCCAGCAGTTCTACAGGGGCAGATACGCAGTATTTT. Protein: CASSSTGADTQYF. The chain uses TRBV2 and TRBJ2-3; TRBD1 matches 7 bases. CDR3 length: 13 residues. V gave up 5 bases and J gave up 4 bases; unmatched junction bases: 3. Germline CDR1 and CDR2: SNHLY and FYNNEI.

Ten or more counts support this clone. The chain carries TRBV5-4 and TRBJ2-1; 7 nucleotides align to TRBD1. V lost 5 bases and J lost 0; bases outside the gene matches: 5. Germline CDR1 is SGHNT and CDR2 is YYREEE (reference sequence). This CDR3 is 15 amino acids long. Written as DNA, the CDR3 is TGTGCCAGCAGTCCGACAGGGAGCTCCTACAATGAGCAGTTCTTC. Residues: CASSPTGSSYNEQFF.

The chain recombines TRBV19 with TRBJ1-2; 7 nucleotides line up with TRBD1. V dropped 6 bases and J dropped 5; count of bases not matched to a gene: 9. This CDR3 has 14 residues. The germline V gene has CDR1 LNHDA and CDR2 SQIVND (reference sequence). In DNA form, the CDR3 reads TGTGCCAGTAGACGCACAGGGGTTGGGTATGGCTACACCTTC. Its protein is CASRRTGVGYGYTF.

This clone was seen a few times. The genes are TRBV4-2 and TRBJ2-1; 7 positions agree with TRBD1. Germline trimming cut 0 bases from V and 0 bases from J; bases unmatched to any gene: 5. Germline V gene lookup returns CDR1 LGHNA and CDR2 YNFKEQ. This CDR3 has 17 amino acids. The CDR3 DNA follows: TGTGCCAGCAGCCAAGAGGTGACAGGGAGCTCCTACAATGAGCAGTTCTTC. Amino acids: CASSQEVTGSSYNEQFF.

V and J are TRBV11-1 and TRBJ2-5; D gene unclear. The V gene's germline CDR1 is SGHAT and CDR2 FQDESV (reference sequence). The CDR3 is 13 residues long. The V end lost 1 base, the J end lost 5 bases, and 8 bases lay between the germline ends. The CDR3 DNA reads TGTGCCAGCAGCTTAGTGGGATTGGAGACCCAGTACTTC. Translated, it gives CASSLVGLETQYF.

The V call is TRBV9, the J call TRBJ1-1; weak D call: TRBD1 (6 bases). V was cut by 4 bases and J by 6 bases, with 22 bases left in between. The length of the CDR3 is 16 residues. Germline V gene lookup returns CDR1 SGDLS and CDR2 YYNGEE. The CDR3 bases are TGTGCCAGCAGCCCGAGTAGTGGGGCGGACAGCGCTGAAGCTTTCTTT. This gives the protein CASSPSSGADSAEAFF.

This clone was observed at least ten times. The chain recombines TRBV27 with TRBJ2-7; D is undetermined. The CDR3 totals 14 residues. Germline loops: CDR1 MNHEY, CDR2 SMNVEV (reference sequence). Trimming removed 5 bases from V and 2 bases from J, with 13 bases in between. The CDR3 coding sequence is TGTGCCAGCAGTGTCAGACGGCATGCCTACGAGCAGTACTTC. Encoded protein: CASSVRRHAYEQYF.

The gene calls are TRBV15 and TRBJ1-4, with D maybe TRBD1 (5 bases). Germline values: CDR1 LNHNV, CDR2 YYDKDF (reference sequence). This CDR3 has 15 residues. V lost 3 bases and J lost 4, with 12 bases in between. The CDR3: CATSRRGRSNEKLFF. Written as DNA, the CDR3 is TGTGCCACCAGCAGGAGGGGCCGGAGTAATGAAAAACTGTTTTTT. Combining the CDR3 with reference TRBV15 and TRBJ1-4 gives the whole variable domain DAMVIQNPRYQVTQFGKPVTLSCSQTLNHNVMYWYQQKSSQAPKLLFHYYDKDFNNEADTPDNFQSRRPNTSFCFLDIRSPGLGDTAMYLCATSRRGRSNEKLFFGSGTQLSVL.

Only a few counts were recorded for this clone. The V call is TRBV4-3, the J call TRBJ1-6, with a weak D call TRBD1 (6 bases). The CDR3 runs 15 residues. Germline CDR1 and CDR2: LGHNA and YSLEER. The V end lost 2 bases, the J end lost 7 bases, and 12 bases lay between the germline ends. The CDR3 bases are TGCGCCAGCAGCCAACTCAGGGGTTTAAATTCACCCCTCCACTTT. Its protein is CASSQLRGLNSPLHF.

This clone was seen more than once but under ten times. V is TRBV30 and J is TRBJ2-3; D is possibly TRBD2 (5 bases). CDR1 and CDR2 (germline): GTSNPN, SVGIG (reference sequence). This CDR3 has 15 amino acids. Deletions cut 0 bases from V and 0 bases from J, with 10 bases between. CDR3 in DNA: TGTGCCTGGAGTGTTAGGCTAGCTAGCACAGATACGCAGTATTTT. This translates into CAWSVRLASTDTQYF.

This clone occurred a few times. The CDR3 DNA follows: TGCGCCAGCAGCTTGGCGGTAGAGACCCAGTACTTC. As protein: CASSLAVETQYF. The V call is TRBV5-1, the J call TRBJ2-5, with D unresolved. The CDR3 consists of 12 residues. Germline V CDR1 and CDR2: SGHRS, YFSETQ. Trimming took off 0 bases at V and 4 bases at J, with 4 bases between the two ends.

The chain combines TRBV18 with TRBJ1-6, with D perhaps TRBD1 (5 bases). This CDR3 is 16 amino acids long. Deletions cut 3 bases from V and 9 bases from J, with 18 bases between. Germline CDR1 is KGHSH and CDR2 is LQKENI. The CDR3 DNA reads TGTGCCAGCTCACCCAATCGGGCCAGGGAAGGTTCACCCCTCCACTTT. This gives the protein CASSPNRAREGSPLHF.

This clone was picked up a small number of times. The chain combines TRBV6-6 with TRBJ2-1; D may be TRBD2 (5 bases). V lost 7 bases, J lost 15 bases, and 13 bases lay in between. CDR1 is MNHNY, CDR2 SVGAGI, per germline (reference sequence). This CDR3 has 10 amino acids. The CDR3 bases are TGTGCCAGCATCGGGGAAGGGAGGTTCTTC. Amino acid sequence: CASIGEGRFF.

The CDR3 nucleotides read TGTGCCAGCACTTACCAAGAGACCCAGTACTTC. It yields the protein CASTYQETQYF. This chain uses TRBV27 with TRBJ2-5, with D uncertain. The CDR3 has 11 amino acids. With 7 bases removed from V and 0 bases from J, the gap between germline ends came to 3 bases. Germline CDR1 is MNHEY and CDR2 is SMNVEV (reference sequence).